This TCR beta chain stems from a study of T cells in Graves' hyperthyroidism and ophthalmopathy. Researchers took RNA transcripts and amplified the TCR beta CDR3 regions from them. The HTBI set primed first-round TCR CDR3 RT-PCR. Using its own MiXCR run on the multiplex PCR reads, TCRdb lists one record per CDR3 protein. The sample contains hundreds of thousands of distinct CDR3 sequences, 15% to 20% of which appear only once. Turning to this clonotype: What it binds is not known.

V was clipped by 8 bases and J by 8 bases, with 19 bases between them. CDR3 size: 14 residues. Germline lookup yields CDR1 SNHLY and CDR2 FYNNEI. From under 12 ml of fresh peripheral blood, PBMCs were isolated. Regarding the study as a whole: Blood also held most thyroid clonotypes expanded beyond 0.001. From stable hyperthyroidism, ophthalmopathy was separated by a 13 V-J model.

The rearrangement links TRBV2 to TRBJ2-4; the D call may be TRBD1 or TRBD2 (5 bases each). Sequenced material: blood. The clonotype was recovered from a woman aged 25-40 years with Graves' hyperthyroidism. The DNA of the CDR3 is TGTGCCAGCTCCCCCCGGGGCCCCTGGGACATTCAGTACTTC. This sequence encodes CASSPRGPWDIQYF.